The clone carrying this TCR beta chain has only a few counts. Its antigen is currently unknown. This sample was included in a study of T cell responses to AZD1222 COVID-19 vaccine. General observations from the study: Spike-specific TCR repertoires showed rising breadth and depth after two AZD1222 doses. Targets within unmutated variant regions were reportedly found for nearly half of spike-specific TCRs. The sample set comprised mostly white British donors with more females, and clonal diversity was possibly underestimated.

Sequencing was performed with immunoSEQ multiplex PCR; in TCRdb, only in-frame clones are kept and a portion is missing. This sample yields about 120,000 clones, of which 75% to 90% are seen a single time; around 3.9% belongs to the top ten. CDR3 length: 16 residues. Germline CDR1 and CDR2: LNHNV and YYDKDF (reference sequence). V was clipped by 3 bases and J by 4 bases; unmatched bases: 10. This TCR came from an adult in good health. The source material was peripheral blood, sampled on day 0 of MenACWY control vaccination. The rearrangement uses TRBV15 and TRBJ2-5; 8 bases are a match to TRBD1. CDR3 sequence: CATSSLQGEDRETQYF. The CDR3 coding sequence is TGTGCCACCAGCAGCCTACAGGGGGAGGACAGAGAGACCCAGTACTTC.